The clone carrying this T cell receptor (beta chain) was found once. What it binds is not known. This entry is derived from a study of cytomegalovirus exposure and HLA in healthy donors. CDR3 length: 15 residues. V lost 3 bases and J lost 8, with 17 bases in between. The germline V gene has CDR1 SGHAT and CDR2 FQNNGV. The donors comprised healthy bone marrow donors. Study-wide points: Analyses of presence/absence relied on an assumption of roughly uniform sequencing depth across donors. In a later analysis, TCR beta V- and J-gene trimming was associated with a missense DCLRE1C variant.

The PCR had 60 Vbeta and 13 Jbeta primers. Using immunoSEQ multiplex PCR, the repertoire was profiled, and TCRdb retains in-frame clones only, with some absent. The profile shows 100,000 to 150,000 clones, less than 85% of them singletons. The source of this sequence is a man aged 18-30 years in good health and CMV-seropositive. The chain uses TRBV11-2 and TRBJ2-1; D may be TRBD1 (6 bases). Sequenced: PBMCs. The DNA for the CDR3 is TGTGCCAGCAGCTTGGTCGGGACAAATATGGATGAGCAGTTCTTC. Translated, it gives CASSLVGTNMDEQFF.